These 27 T cell receptor beta chains originate from one sample sequenced in a study of blood T cell repertoires in COVID-19. Sequenced by immunoSEQ multiplex PCR; TCRdb stores in-frame clones only, minus some. The profile shows around 260,000 clones, approximately 90% of them singletons. The specimen sequenced was peripheral blood. The receptors derive from a woman in her 30s with COVID-19, enrolled during active disease.

The chain combines TRBV2 with TRBJ2-7; TRBD1 aligns across 9 bases. The J segment lost 3 bases and the V segment lost 0 bases, leaving 6 bases of the junction unmatched. There are 16 residues in the CDR3. Germline CDR1 and CDR2: SNHLY and FYNNEI. CDR3 region: CASSEALRTGVYEQYF. As DNA, the CDR3 is TGTGCCAGCAGTGAAGCGCTTCGGACAGGGGTCTACGAGCAGTACTTC.

This chain joins TRBV4-1 and TRBJ1-2, with 7 bases lining up with TRBD1. The CDR3 length is 16 residues. With 4 bases clipped from V and 6 bases from J, the junction kept 14 bases outside the gene matches. Germline V gene data show CDR1 as MGHRA and CDR2 as YSYEKL. CDR3 bases: TGCGCCAGCAGCCCCCAAACCGGACAGGACCCCCATGGCTACACCTTC. This encodes CASSPQTGQDPHGYTF.

The rearrangement uses TRBV13 and TRBJ1-4, with D possibly matching TRBD1 (6 bases). The ends were cut back, 5 bases at V and 5 bases at J, with 12 bases in the middle. The germline CDR1 and CDR2 sequences are PRHDT and FYEKMQ (reference sequence). The CDR3 totals 14 residues. CDR3 residues: CASSDRDKNEKLFF. Written as DNA, the CDR3 is TGTGCCAGCAGCGACCGGGACAAAAATGAAAAACTGTTTTTT.

The sample holds one count of this clone. The J gene is TRBJ1-6, the V gene TRBV5-8; D is possibly TRBD1 (5 bases). Germline lookup yields CDR1 SGHTS and CDR2 YDEGEE. V was trimmed by 4 bases and J by 1 base, leaving 15 bases between them. This CDR3 region has 17 residues. CDR3 DNA: TGTGCCAGCAGCCGGGGCGGGGTATGGTCCTATAATTCACCCCTCCACTTT. Translating gives CASSRGGVWSYNSPLHF.

The chain uses TRBV12-3 or TRBV12-4 and TRBJ1-2, with a tentative D call TRBD1 (6 bases). The CDR3 extends over 12 amino acids. Trimming took 5 bases from V and 4 from J, leaving 8 bases between them. In DNA, the CDR3 is TGTGCCAGCAGTCAGGGGCCCTATGGCTACACCTTC. Its protein is CASSQGPYGYTF.

This clone was observed a handful of times. The chain combines TRBV4-1 with TRBJ1-6; a possible D gene is TRBD1 (5 bases). This CDR3 region has 15 residues. The ends were cut back, 1 base at V and 8 bases at J, with 12 bases in the middle. Germline V lookup: CDR1 MGHRA, CDR2 YSYEKL. CDR3 in DNA: TGCGCCAGCAGCCAAGGCAGGGTGGTTGATTCACCCCTCCACTTT. It is translated as CASSQGRVVDSPLHF.

V and J are TRBV30 and TRBJ1-5; D might be TRBD1 (5 bases). V was cut by 3 bases and J by 4 bases, with 16 bases left in between. Germline CDR1 GTSNPN, CDR2 SVGIG (reference sequence). CDR3 length equals 15 residues. The CDR3 coding sequence is TGTGCCTGGAGAACCCAGGGTTCGGCGAATCAGCCCCAGCATTTT. This translates into CAWRTQGSANQPQHF.

The chain links TRBV7-2 to TRBJ2-2, with D perhaps matching TRBD2 (6 bases). CDR1 SGHTA and CDR2 FQGNSA come from the germline V gene. This CDR3 has 14 amino acids. V shed 1 base and J shed 6 bases, with 9 bases lying between them. The CDR3 loop is CASSLEEGPGELFF. The CDR3 bases are TGTGCCAGCAGCTTAGAGGAGGGTCCCGGGGAGCTGTTTTTT.

The chain recombines TRBV2 with TRBJ1-5; 7 bases line up with TRBD1. Trimming took 7 bases from V and 2 from J; bases not matched to a gene: 5. Germline loops: CDR1 SNHLY, CDR2 FYNNEI. The CDR3 covers 14 residues. CDR3 sequence reads: CASKEGAGNQPQHF. DNA of the CDR3: TGTGCCAGCAAAGAGGGGGCGGGCAATCAGCCCCAGCATTTT. Full variable domain (remainder filled in from reference TRBV2 and TRBJ1-5): EPEVTQTPSHQVTQMGQEVILRCVPISNHLYFYWYRQILGQKVEFLVSFYNNEISEKSEIFDDQFSVERPDGSNFTLKIRSTKLEDSAMYFCASKEGAGNQPQHFGDGTRLSIL.

The chain is built from TRBV5-6 and TRBJ2-2; 9 bases match TRBD1. The germline CDR1 and CDR2 sequences are SGHDT and YYEEEE. The CDR3 loop spans 17 amino acids. With V trimmed by 4 bases and J by 3 bases, 10 bases remained unmatched. The CDR3 spells CASSRLQGASDTGELFF. DNA for the CDR3: TGTGCCAGCAGCCGTCTACAGGGGGCGAGTGACACCGGGGAGCTGTTTTTT.

Only a few counts were recorded for this clone. This chain uses TRBV6-6 with TRBJ1-2; weak D call: TRBD1 (6 bases). The germline V gene encodes CDR1 MNHNY and CDR2 SVGAGI (reference sequence). The ends were cut back, 5 bases at V and 1 base at J, with 23 bases in the middle. The CDR3 extends over 18 amino acids. Here the CDR3 reads CASSPGAGREAGNYGYTF. The CDR3 coding sequence is TGTGCCAGCAGTCCAGGGGCAGGTCGTGAGGCCGGTAACTATGGCTACACCTTC.

The chain uses TRBV18 and TRBJ2-7, with 7 nucleotides matching TRBD2. The CDR3 length is 15 residues. Looked up from germline, CDR1 is KGHSH and CDR2 is LQKENI. V was pared by 6 bases and J by 0 bases, with 8 bases of the junction left unmatched. CDR3 DNA: TGTGCCAGCTCCCAGGGAGGGGCGGGCTCCTACGAGCAGTACTTC. This encodes CASSQGGAGSYEQYF.

The chain employs TRBV11-1 and TRBJ1-2; D not resolved. CDR3 length: 13 residues. Between the trimmed V and J ends, which lost 4 bases and 8 bases, there was a span of 14 bases. The germline gives CDR1 SGHAT, CDR2 FQDESV (reference sequence). CDR3 protein: CASSSPGDSGYTF. The CDR3 region has the DNA TGTGCCAGCAGCTCCCCCGGAGATAGCGGCTACACCTTC.

The rearrangement joins TRBV18 to TRBJ2-3, with TRBD2 matching 12 bases. The CDR3 runs 16 residues. V shed 3 bases, J shed 4 bases, and the junction held 5 bases outside the gene matches. The germline V gene encodes CDR1 KGHSH and CDR2 LQKENI. The CDR3 DNA follows: TGTGCCAGCTCACCTGTGACTAGCGGGAGACCAGATACGCAGTATTTT. It encodes CASSPVTSGRPDTQYF.

The V gene is TRBV5-1, the J gene TRBJ2-7; tentative D call: TRBD1 (6 bases). The germline gives CDR1 SGHRS, CDR2 YFSETQ. Deletions cut 2 bases from V and 6 bases from J, with 9 bases between. CDR3 length: 12 amino acids. This CDR3 reads CASSLQGREQYF. For the CDR3, the DNA is TGCGCCAGCAGCTTACAGGGCCGCGAGCAGTACTTC.

The chain employs TRBV10-3 and TRBJ2-5, with 7 bases identical to TRBD1. After removal of 6 bases from V and 3 bases from J, the junction contained 1 base not matched to a gene. The CDR3 has 12 residues. CDR1 is ENHRY and CDR2 is SYGVKD in the germline V gene. CDR3 DNA: TGTGCCATCAGGGGGACAGAAGAGACCCAGTACTTC. Amino acids: CAIRGTEETQYF.

This chain links TRBV19 with TRBJ1-3, with D hard to call. The germline V and J ends were trimmed by 7 bases and 0 bases, with 10 bases remaining between them. This CDR3 is 14 amino acids long. The germline V gene encodes CDR1 LNHDA and CDR2 SQIVND (reference sequence). CDR3 amino acids: CASMPGDSGNTIYF. The CDR3 bases are TGTGCCAGTATGCCCGGAGACTCTGGAAACACCATATATTTT.

The rearrangement uses TRBV27 and TRBJ2-7, with D possibly being TRBD1 (5 bases). The CDR3 contains 14 residues. Trimming cost V 2 bases and J 3 bases, with 11 bases left between them. Germline CDR1 and CDR2: MNHEY and SMNVEV (reference sequence). CDR3 DNA: TGTGCCAGCAGTTTAGATCGACAGAACTACGAGCAGTACTTC. This translates into CASSLDRQNYEQYF.

The chain employs TRBV19 and TRBJ2-1; 10 bases agree with TRBD2. V dropped 1 base and J dropped 8; count of bases not matched to a gene: 5. The CDR3 totals 15 residues. The germline V gene has CDR1 LNHDA and CDR2 SQIVND (reference sequence). CDR3 bases: TGTGCCAGTAGTATAGTGGCTAGCGGGAGCGATGAGCAGTTCTTC. Its protein is CASSIVASGSDEQFF.

This chain links TRBV19 with TRBJ1-5, with no clear D. The germline V and J ends were trimmed by 2 bases and 4 bases, with 12 bases remaining between them. The CDR3 loop spans 15 amino acids. From germline, CDR1 is LNHDA and CDR2 SQIVND (reference sequence). Written as DNA, the CDR3 is TGTGCCAGTAGTATATCTATAACCCTGAATCAGCCCCAGCATTTT. Its translation: CASSISITLNQPQHF. The whole variable domain, filled in from reference TRBV19 and TRBJ1-5, reads DGGITQSPKYLFRKEGQNVTLSCEQNLNHDAMYWYRQDPGQGLRLIYYSQIVNDFQKGDIAEGYSVSREKKESFPLTVTSAQKNPTAFYLCASSISITLNQPQHFGDGTRLSIL.

This clone is a singleton in its sample. This chain connects TRBV19 to TRBJ1-6; no reliable D call. Between the trimmed V and J ends, which lost 9 bases and 5 bases, there was a span of 14 bases. The CDR3 loop spans 14 amino acids. Germline V gives CDR1 LNHDA, CDR2 SQIVND (reference sequence). CDR3 sequence (DNA): TGTGCCAGACCGTCCCCTATTAATAATTCACCCCTCCACTTT. Translation: CARPSPINNSPLHF.

The chain has TRBV19 and TRBJ1-5; possibly TRBD1 for D (6 bases). Germline V gene data show CDR1 as LNHDA and CDR2 as SQIVND (reference sequence). Deletions cut 4 bases from V and 4 bases from J, with 20 bases between. The CDR3 loop spans 17 amino acids. The CDR3 DNA follows: TGTGCCAGTAGTACCTACAAAATCACTAGGGGGAATCAGCCCCAGCATTTT. The encoded protein is CASSTYKITRGNQPQHF.

The V call is TRBV7-2, the J call TRBJ1-4; possibly TRBD1 for D (6 bases). This CDR3 contains 17 residues. V shed 5 bases and J shed 0 bases, with 16 bases lying between them. Germline V lookup: CDR1 SGHTA, CDR2 FQGNSA. The CDR3: CASSTSHRAATNEKLFF. Here the CDR3 DNA reads TGTGCCAGCAGCACATCCCACAGGGCAGCAACTAATGAAAAACTGTTTTTT.

The V gene is TRBV7-8, the J gene TRBJ2-7, with 8 positions matching TRBD1. J was trimmed by 4 bases and V by 5 bases; bases with no gene match: 13. This CDR3 is built from 16 residues. From germline, CDR1 is SGHVS and CDR2 FQNEAQ. CDR3: CASSLPLRDRKYEQYF. The CDR3 region has the DNA TGTGCCAGCAGCCTCCCCCTCCGGGACAGGAAATACGAGCAGTACTTC. The complete variable domain, with remaining parts taken from reference TRBV7-8 and TRBJ2-7, reads GAGVSQSPRYKVAKRGQDVALRCDPISGHVSLFWYQQALGQGPEFLTYFQNEAQLDKSGLPSDRFFAERPEGSVSTLKIQRTQQEDSAVYLCASSLPLRDRKYEQYFGPGTRLTVT.

V is TRBV9 and J is TRBJ2-5; D possibly corresponds to TRBD1 (6 bases). CDR3 length equals 15 residues. V was clipped by 4 bases and J by 9 bases, with 22 bases between them. Germline-derived CDR1 and CDR2 are SGDLS and YYNGEE. Here the CDR3 reads CASSTLSSAGAAQYF. In nucleotides, the CDR3 is TGTGCCAGCAGCACCCTCTCTTCCGCAGGGGCGGCCCAGTACTTC.

The chain carries TRBV19 and TRBJ2-3; 9 bases match TRBD2. Germline values: CDR1 LNHDA, CDR2 SQIVND (reference sequence). The V and J ends lost 3 bases and 4 bases, in that order; junction bases with no gene match: 5. The CDR3 sequence is 15 residues long. The CDR3 protein is CASSMAGGYPDTQYF. The CDR3 bases are TGTGCCAGTAGTATGGCGGGAGGGTACCCAGATACGCAGTATTTT. The complete variable domain, with remaining parts taken from reference TRBV19 and TRBJ2-3, reads DGGITQSPKYLFRKEGQNVTLSCEQNLNHDAMYWYRQDPGQGLRLIYYSQIVNDFQKGDIAEGYSVSREKKESFPLTVTSAQKNPTAFYLCASSMAGGYPDTQYFGPGTRLTVL.

The chain links TRBV5-1 to TRBJ2-5, with a tentative D call TRBD2 (7 bases). The CDR3 sequence is 15 residues long. Trimming stripped 6 bases from V and 2 bases from J, with 17 bases between. From germline, CDR1 is SGHRS and CDR2 YFSETQ. The CDR3 sequence is CASTGGGGLQETQYF. DNA of the CDR3: TGCGCCAGCACCGGGGGCGGGGGACTACAAGAGACCCAGTACTTC.